These 18 T cell receptor beta chains came from one sample sequenced in a study of blood T cell repertoires in COVID-19. TCRdb's copy holds only in-frame clones and misses some; the assay was immunoSEQ multiplex PCR. The table lists 50,000 to 65,000 clones, 80% to 90% of them singletons. Sequencing used peripheral blood. Receptor source: a man aged 40-49 years with acute or convalescent COVID-19.

The chain joins TRBV19 to TRBJ1-2; no clear D gene. Between the trimmed V and J ends, which lost 7 bases and 3 bases, there was a span of 18 bases. The CDR3 is 15 residues long. Germline-derived CDR1 and CDR2 are LNHDA and SQIVND (reference sequence). The CDR3 reads CASKTVGKEHYGYTF. The DNA of the CDR3 is TGTGCCAGTAAGACCGTCGGGAAAGAACACTATGGCTACACCTTC.

The genes are TRBV11-3 and TRBJ1-1; 8 nucleotides agree with TRBD1. This CDR3 has 16 residues. The germline V gene encodes CDR1 SGHNT and CDR2 YENEEA. V was pared by 5 bases and J by 1 base, with 9 bases of the junction left unmatched. The CDR3 DNA reads TGTGCCAGCAGCCCCCGGACAGGGTGGACGAACACTGAAGCTTTCTTT. This gives the protein CASSPRTGWTNTEAFF.

This chain links TRBV5-1 with TRBJ1-1; no clear D. V lost 5 bases and J lost 2, with 10 bases in between. The CDR3 sequence is 13 residues long. Germline lookup yields CDR1 SGHRS and CDR2 YFSETQ. The CDR3 nucleotides read TGCGCCAGCAGTACCATACTTAACACTGAAGCTTTCTTT. Translating it yields CASSTILNTEAFF.

The genes are TRBV29-1 and TRBJ2-3; TRBD2 matches 10 bases. The CDR3 sequence is 13 residues long. The V gene's germline CDR1 is SQVTM and CDR2 ANQGSEA. V gave up 5 bases and J gave up 1 base; unmatched junction bases: 0. CDR3: CSVLAGGTDTQYF. CDR3 in DNA: TGCAGCGTTCTAGCGGGGGGCACAGATACGCAGTATTTT.

The chain uses TRBV7-8 and TRBJ1-5, with TRBD1 identical over 9 bases. The V and J ends lost 5 bases and 1 base, in that order; junction bases with no gene match: 6. The CDR3 is 16 residues long. Germline assignment: CDR1 SGHVS and CDR2 FQNEAQ. CDR3: CASSEGTGRSNQPQHF. CDR3 DNA sequence: TGTGCCAGCAGCGAGGGGACAGGGAGGAGCAATCAGCCCCAGCATTTT.

This chain joins TRBV27 and TRBJ2-7; 8 nucleotides agree with TRBD1. CDR3 size: 15 residues. In germline, CDR1 is MNHEY, CDR2 SMNVEV (reference sequence). The J segment lost 2 bases and the V segment lost 3 bases, leaving 6 bases of the junction unmatched. This chain's CDR3 is CASSLGQEFPYEQYF. For the CDR3, the DNA is TGTGCCAGCAGTTTGGGACAGGAGTTTCCCTACGAGCAGTACTTC.

V usage is TRBV4-1 and J usage is TRBJ2-2; no clear D gene. V was pared by 3 bases and J by 4 bases, with 6 bases between. The CDR3 spans 13 residues. From germline, CDR1 is MGHRA and CDR2 YSYEKL. CDR3 in amino acids: CASSQHFTGELFF. DNA of the CDR3: TGCGCCAGCAGCCAGCACTTCACCGGGGAGCTGTTTTTT.

This chain connects TRBV14 to TRBJ1-1, with 9 nucleotides matching TRBD1. The CDR3 has 14 amino acids. The germline gives CDR1 SGHDN, CDR2 FVKESK. Losses at the gene ends were 1 base for V and 6 bases for J; bases not matched to a gene: 3. The CDR3 loop is CASSQAGTGSEAFF. The CDR3 DNA is TGTGCCAGCAGCCAAGCCGGGACAGGGTCTGAAGCTTTCTTT.

This clone was found once. The rearrangement joins TRBV10-3 to TRBJ2-1, with TRBD1 identical over 8 bases. The CDR3 totals 11 residues. Losses at the gene ends were 6 bases for V and 13 bases for J; bases not matched to a gene: 5. Germline CDR1 is ENHRY and CDR2 is SYGVKD. The CDR3 sequence: CAISSGTGQFF. The CDR3 DNA is TGTGCCATCAGCTCCGGGACAGGCCAGTTCTTC.

This chain links TRBV29-1 with TRBJ2-5; D not resolved. Germline assignment: CDR1 SQVTM and CDR2 ANQGSEA. Trimming took 4 bases from V and 2 from J, leaving 8 bases between them. CDR3 length: 12 residues. In DNA form, the CDR3 reads TGCAGCGTTGGCCGAGGTCAAGAGACCCAGTACTTC. This sequence encodes CSVGRGQETQYF.

This clone was recorded once. The gene calls are TRBV19 and TRBJ2-3; 8 positions match TRBD2. The CDR3 length is 15 residues. Germline CDR1 and CDR2: LNHDA and SQIVND (reference sequence). J was trimmed by 5 bases and V by 5 bases; bases with no gene match: 9. CDR3 sequence reads: CASSASGGPEDTQYF. DNA for the CDR3: TGTGCCAGTAGTGCCTCGGGGGGGCCTGAAGATACGCAGTATTTT.

The rearrangement joins TRBV6-5 to TRBJ1-1; D is uncertain. Germline V gives CDR1 MNHEY, CDR2 SVGAGI. The ends were cut back, 0 bases at V and 0 bases at J, with 11 bases in the middle. The CDR3 sequence is 16 residues long. CDR3 sequence: CASSYSAGRLNTEAFF. The CDR3 nucleotides read TGTGCCAGCAGTTACTCGGCGGGGAGATTGAACACTGAAGCTTTCTTT.

The rearrangement joins TRBV5-6 to TRBJ2-7; possibly TRBD2 for D (6 bases). The CDR3 loop spans 13 amino acids. V gave up 1 base and J gave up 2 bases, with 7 bases separating them. Germline lookup yields CDR1 SGHDT and CDR2 YYEEEE. The DNA for the CDR3 is TGTGCCAGCAGCTTGACGGGGGCCTACGAGCAGTACTTC. Its translation: CASSLTGAYEQYF.

The DNA of the CDR3 is TGTGCCAGCAGCGTAAAACCCCTCACGGGGGGAAACTCTGGAAACACCATATATTTT. Translating gives CASSVKPLTGGNSGNTIYF. This chain links TRBV9 with TRBJ1-3, with D maybe TRBD1 (5 bases). In germline, CDR1 is SGDLS, CDR2 YYNGEE. V lost 1 base and J 0 bases, leaving 20 bases between the germline ends. The CDR3 extends over 19 amino acids.

This clone was counted between two and nine times. The chain recombines TRBV28 with TRBJ2-3, with D tentatively TRBD2 (6 bases). The ends were cut back, 5 bases at V and 6 bases at J, with 12 bases in the middle. The length of the CDR3 is 13 residues. Germline V gives CDR1 MDHEN, CDR2 SYDVKM. Here the CDR3 reads CASSPGGRDTQYF. CDR3 DNA sequence: TGTGCCAGCAGTCCCGGGGGACGGGATACGCAGTATTTT. Using reference TRBV28 and TRBJ2-3 for the parts outside the CDR3, the full variable domain is DVKVTQSSRYLVKRTGEKVFLECVQDMDHENMFWYRQDPGLGLRLIYFSYDVKMKEKGDIPEGYSVSREKKERFSLILESASTNQTSMYLCASSPGGRDTQYFGPGTRLTVL.

CDR3 in amino acids: CASSSPRETGYTF. The CDR3, as DNA: TGTGCCAGCAGCTCCCCCAGGGAAACAGGCTACACCTTC. V gene TRBV7-9 combines with J gene TRBJ1-2; the D gene is possibly TRBD1 (5 bases). The V end lost 4 bases, the J end lost 8 bases, and 14 bases lay between the germline ends. Per germline, CDR1 SEHNR and CDR2 FQNEAQ (reference sequence). There are 13 residues in the CDR3. Drawing the rest from reference TRBV7-9 and TRBJ1-2, the complete variable domain is DTGVSQNPRHKITKRGQNVTFRCDPISEHNRLYWYRQTLGQGPEFLTYFQNEAQLEKSRLLSDRFSAERPKGSFSTLEIQRTEQGDSAMYLCASSSPRETGYTFGSGTRLTVV.

The V call is TRBV5-8, the J call TRBJ2-5, with TRBD2 as a possible D gene (5 bases). This CDR3 comprises 14 residues. CDR1 is SGHTS, CDR2 YDEGEE, per germline. V was shortened by 4 bases and J by 2 bases, with 12 bases between the two germline ends. The CDR3, as DNA: TGTGCCAGCAGCCGGGTACTAGTGCAAGAGACCCAGTACTTC. It translates to CASSRVLVQETQYF.

The rearrangement joins TRBV11-2 to TRBJ1-2, with 9 bases lining up with TRBD1. J was trimmed by 8 bases and V by 4 bases; bases with no gene match: 11. CDR3 length equals 15 residues. Germline CDR1 SGHAT, CDR2 FQNNGV. The CDR3 DNA is TGTGCCAGCAGCTCCCCCGGACAGGGGTTCCGGGGCTACACCTTC. Protein sequence: CASSSPGQGFRGYTF.